A selection of T cell receptor beta chains follows, all from one sample in a study of CD8 T cells in ankylosing spondylitis. Each CDR3 protein gets one entry after TCRdb re-called the 5' RACE reads with MiXCR. The data hold a few hundred thousand distinct CDR3 sequences, with about a sixth observed a single time. Source material: blood, either unsorted or a sorted T cell fraction (not recorded which). These receptor sequences come from a male donor with ankylosing spondylitis or in good health (not recorded which). CDR3s include the opening cysteine and the closing phenylalanine or tryptophan. Each record gives: V gene, clone size, D gene, J gene, CDR3 DNA, CDR3 protein. D genes are given only for firm matches. The size field is filled for only some rows; it gives once, few, many or a size class.

>TRBV19|.|TRBD2|TRBJ2-5
TGTGCCAGTAGCCCCGGACTAGCGCGAAAAGAGACCCAGTACTTC
CASSPGLARKETQYF
>TRBV20-1|once|TRBD2|TRBJ2-4
TGCAGTGCCACCTTAGGACAGCTAGCGGGGGCCAAAAACATTCAGTACTTC
CSATLGQLAGAKNIQYF
>TRBV4-2|many|TRBD2|TRBJ2-1
TGTGCCAGCAGCCAAGATTTTTACCCGACAGGGTCTAGCGGGAGCTGGGGGGAAAATGAGCAGTTCTTC
CASSQDFYPTGSSGSWGENEQFF
>TRBV19|.|.|TRBJ2-5
TGTGCCAGTAGTCAATCGACAGGAGACCAAGAGACCCAGTACTTC
CASSQSTGDQETQYF
>TRBV6-5|.|.|TRBJ2-1
TGTGCCAGCAGTTACTCCTTGGTACTAGTGTCCAATGAGCAGTTCTTC
CASSYSLVLVSNEQFF
>TRBV10-3|.|.|TRBJ2-7
TGTGCCACGGAAGGGACATTGGGCTCCTACGAGCAGTACTTC
CATEGTLGSYEQYF
>TRBV7-9|.|.|TRBJ2-1
TGTGCCAGCAGCAAGGGGGGCAATGAGCAGTTCTTC
CASSKGGNEQFF
>TRBV12-3/TRBV12-4|.|.|TRBJ2-5
TGTGCCAGCAGCTACCCCGGGGCAGGACAAGAGACCCAGTACTTC
CASSYPGAGQETQYF
>TRBV6-5|.|.|TRBJ1-1
TGTGCCAGCAGTCACCGGACGGTGAACACTGAAGCTTTCTTT
CASSHRTVNTEAFF
>TRBV12-3/TRBV12-4|few|TRBD1|TRBJ2-7
TGTGCCAGCAGTCCCACTAACAGGGGCTACGAGCAGTACTTC
CASSPTNRGYEQYF
>TRBV9|few|.|TRBJ2-6
TGTGCCAGCAGCTCAGGGAGCTCTGGGGCCAACGTCCTGACTTTC
CASSSGSSGANVLTF
>TRBV29-1|few|.|TRBJ1-1
TGCAGCGTTGAAGACCTGGAGACTGAAGCTTTCTTT
CSVEDLETEAFF
>TRBV9|many|.|TRBJ2-1
TGTGCCAGCAGCGAAACGGAGAATGAGCAGTTCTTC
CASSETENEQFF
>TRBV5-1|many|.|TRBJ2-5
TGCGCCAGCAGCTCCCCGGACGATTTCCAAGAGACCCAGTACTTC
CASSSPDDFQETQYF
>TRBV29-1|many|TRBD1|TRBJ1-1
TGCAGCGTCCGGACAGGGATCACTGAAGCTTTCTTT
CSVRTGITEAFF
>TRBV15|.|.|TRBJ2-7
TGTGCCACCAGCAGAGATTTCGGCCCACAGGGGGGGTACGAGCAGTACTTC
CATSRDFGPQGGYEQYF
>TRBV2|.|TRBD2|TRBJ2-3
TGTGCCAGCAATGGACTAGCGAACACAGATACGCAGTATTTT
CASNGLANTDTQYF
>TRBV7-9|few|TRBD2|TRBJ2-7
TGTGCCAGCAGCTTAAGCGGGAGGTTAAACTACGAGCAGTACTTC
CASSLSGRLNYEQYF
>TRBV12-3/TRBV12-4|.|TRBD2|TRBJ2-1
TGTGCCAGCCTCATCGGCAGCGGGATAAATGAGCAGTTCTTC
CASLIGSGINEQFF
>TRBV4-1|.|.|TRBJ2-1
TGCGCCAGCAGCCATCCTCGGACCAACCTCTACAATGAGCAGTTCTTC
CASSHPRTNLYNEQFF
>TRBV4-2|few|.|TRBJ1-6
TGTGCCAGCAGCCAAGAAAGCGGGGGTTCTTCACCCCTCCACTTT
CASSQESGGSSPLHF
>TRBV29-1|few|.|TRBJ2-3
TGCAGCGCCCGGGACGGCTCCACAGATACGCAGTATTTT
CSARDGSTDTQYF
>TRBV20-1|.|TRBD2|TRBJ2-3
TGCAGTGCTAGAGTACTGGCTCTAGCGGGAGGGCCAAGCACAGATACGCAGTATTTT
CSARVLALAGGPSTDTQYF
>TRBV7-3|few|.|TRBJ2-2
TGTGCCAGCAGCCCCTGGGGGCTCGCGAACACCGGGGAGCTGTTTTTT
CASSPWGLANTGELFF
>TRBV5-1|.|.|TRBJ1-1
TGCGCCAGCAGCTACCTTGACAGGAACACTGAAGCTTTCTTT
CASSYLDRNTEAFF
>TRBV6-6|many|.|TRBJ1-3
TGTGCCAGCATGTTTTATGGAAACACCATATATTTT
CASMFYGNTIYF
>TRBV10-3|few|.|TRBJ2-5
TGTGCCATCAGACCAGACGGGATCAGCGTGACCCAGTACTTC
CAIRPDGISVTQYF
>TRBV7-3|.|.|TRBJ1-1
TGTGCCAGCAGCTTAACAGGTCAGGGGAACACTGAAGCTTTCTTT
CASSLTGQGNTEAFF